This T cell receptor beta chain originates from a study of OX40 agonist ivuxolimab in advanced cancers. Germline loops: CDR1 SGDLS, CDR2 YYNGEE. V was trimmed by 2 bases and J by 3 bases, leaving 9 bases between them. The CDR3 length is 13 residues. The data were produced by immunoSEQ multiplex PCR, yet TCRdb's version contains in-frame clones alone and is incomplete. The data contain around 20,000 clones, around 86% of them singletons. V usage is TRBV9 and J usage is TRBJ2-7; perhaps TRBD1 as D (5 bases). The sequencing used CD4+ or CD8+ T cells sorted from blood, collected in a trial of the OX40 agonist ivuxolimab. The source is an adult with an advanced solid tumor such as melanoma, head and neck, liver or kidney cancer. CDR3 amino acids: CASSVADSYEQYF. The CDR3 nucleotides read TGTGCCAGCAGCGTTGCTGACAGCTACGAGCAGTACTTC.